This T cell receptor beta chain was documented in a study of blood T cell repertoires in COVID-19. In the study overall: Samples representing acute and convalescent COVID-19 were sourced from the United States, Italy and Spain.

The CDR3 is 15 amino acids. The germline CDR1 and CDR2 sequences are SGHTA and FQGNSA. J was trimmed by 3 bases and V by 4 bases; bases with no gene match: 5. TCRdb's table, derived via immunoSEQ multiplex PCR, lists solely in-frame clones and lacks some. Of roughly 200,000 clones in the sample, 88% were seen once. A remark on this clone: Distinct nucleotide sequences in the sample also encode this CDR3.

The origin of this receptor is a woman in her 30s with acute or convalescent COVID-19. The chain joins TRBV7-2 to TRBJ2-3; the match to TRBD2 covers 9 bases. The specimen sequenced was peripheral blood. The CDR3 coding sequence is TGTGCCAGCAGCTCTGGGACTAGCAGAACAGATACGCAGTATTTT. It yields the protein CASSSGTSRTDTQYF.